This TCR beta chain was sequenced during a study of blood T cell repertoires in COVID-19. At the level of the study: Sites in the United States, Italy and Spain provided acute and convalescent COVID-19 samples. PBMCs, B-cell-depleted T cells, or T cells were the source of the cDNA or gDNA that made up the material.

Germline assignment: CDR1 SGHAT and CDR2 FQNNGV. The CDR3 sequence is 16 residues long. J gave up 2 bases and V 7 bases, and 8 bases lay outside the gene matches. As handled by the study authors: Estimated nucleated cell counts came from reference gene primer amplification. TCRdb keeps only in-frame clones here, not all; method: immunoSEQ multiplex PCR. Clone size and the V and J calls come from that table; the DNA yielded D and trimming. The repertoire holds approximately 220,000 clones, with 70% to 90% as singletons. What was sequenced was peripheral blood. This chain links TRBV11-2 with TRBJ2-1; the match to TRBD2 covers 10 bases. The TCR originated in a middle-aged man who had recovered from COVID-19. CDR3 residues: CASTAAGGTTYNEQFF. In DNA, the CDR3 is TGTGCCAGCACCGCAGCGGGAGGGACTACCTACAATGAGCAGTTCTTC.